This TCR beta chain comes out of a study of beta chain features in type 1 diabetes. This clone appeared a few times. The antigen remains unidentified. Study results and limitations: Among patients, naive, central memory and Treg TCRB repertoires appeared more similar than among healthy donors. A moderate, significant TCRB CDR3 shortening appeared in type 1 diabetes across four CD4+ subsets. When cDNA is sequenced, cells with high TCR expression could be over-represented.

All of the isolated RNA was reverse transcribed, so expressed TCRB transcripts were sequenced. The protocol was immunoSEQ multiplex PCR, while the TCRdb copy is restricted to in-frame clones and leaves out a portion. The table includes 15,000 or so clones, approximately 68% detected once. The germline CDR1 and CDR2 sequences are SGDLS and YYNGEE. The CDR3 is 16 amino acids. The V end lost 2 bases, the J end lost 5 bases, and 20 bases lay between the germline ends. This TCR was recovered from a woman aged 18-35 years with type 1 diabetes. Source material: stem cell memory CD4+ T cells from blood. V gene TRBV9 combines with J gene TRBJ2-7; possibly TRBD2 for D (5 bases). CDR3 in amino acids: CASSVLARSSSHEQYF. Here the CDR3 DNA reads TGTGCCAGCAGCGTTTTAGCGAGATCGAGTAGCCACGAGCAGTACTTC.